This TCR beta chain is from a study of shared clonotypes between healthy human individuals. The CDR3 is 13 residues long. Germline lookup yields CDR1 SGHVS and CDR2 FQNEAQ. Trimming removed 5 bases from V and 4 bases from J; junction bases left unmatched: 2. There are a few counts of this clone. The same CDR3 arises from other DNA sequences in this sample as well. Some clones are missing from TCRdb's copy, which holds only in-frame ones; the method was immunoSEQ multiplex PCR. Of about 340,000 clones in the sample, roughly 70% were seen once. The sequenced sample was memory CD4+ T cells sorted from blood. Subset in this sample: CD45RA-negative fraction. The V call is TRBV7-8, the J call TRBJ2-7, with 10 nucleotides matching TRBD2. The sequence came from a man younger than 40 in good health. CDR3 sequence reads: CASSGLAEYEQYF. In DNA form, the CDR3 reads TGTGCCAGCAGCGGACTAGCGGAGTACGAGCAGTACTTC.